Following are 32 T cell receptor beta chains from one sample sequenced in a study of blood T cell repertoires in COVID-19. The data were produced by immunoSEQ multiplex PCR, yet TCRdb's version contains in-frame clones alone and is incomplete. The table shows 85,000 to 130,000 clones, with approximately 90% occurring only once. Sequences were obtained from peripheral blood. These receptors were obtained from a man between 60 and 70 years old with acute or convalescent COVID-19.

The chain recombines TRBV3-1 (or the pseudogene TRBV3-2) with TRBJ2-5, with TRBD2 matching 9 bases. The CDR3 contains 15 residues. V dropped 1 base and J dropped 2; count of bases not matched to a gene: 2. CDR1 and CDR2 (germline): LGHDT, YNNKEL (reference sequence). CDR3 sequence: CASSQGLAGQETQYF. Written as DNA, the CDR3 is TGTGCCAGCAGCCAAGGGCTAGCGGGACAAGAGACCCAGTACTTC.

The chain is built from TRBV7-9 and TRBJ1-4, with D hard to call. The germline V gene has CDR1 SEHNR and CDR2 FQNEAQ (reference sequence). There are 16 residues in the CDR3. The V end lost 5 bases, the J end lost 3 bases, and 16 bases lay between the germline ends. CDR3 sequence: CASSQMKKAANEKLFF. The CDR3 nucleotides are TGTGCCAGCAGCCAAATGAAAAAGGCGGCTAATGAAAAACTGTTTTTT.

The chain links TRBV21-1 to TRBJ2-3; TRBD1 is the table's D call, not checked against the DNA. TRBV21-1 is an annotated pseudogene. CDR3 length: 17 amino acids. The CDR3 loop is CASIRDRPKDGTDTQYF. The CDR3 nucleotides are TGTGCCAGCATCCGGGACAGGCCAAAGGACGGCACAGATACGCAGTATTTT.

J is TRBJ1-6 and V is TRBV7-9; TRBD1 matches at 7 bases. V lost 3 bases to trimming and J lost 9 bases; unmatched junction nucleotides: 8. CDR1 and CDR2 from the germline V gene are SEHNR and FQNEAQ (reference sequence). There are 15 residues in the CDR3. CDR3 in DNA: TGTGCCAGCAGCTTGGGACAGTCTGGGGGTTCACCCCTCCACTTT. Translation gives CASSLGQSGGSPLHF.

This rearrangement joins TRBV2 to TRBJ1-2, with 10 bases aligning to TRBD1. Per the germline V gene, CDR1 is SNHLY and CDR2 is FYNNEI. CDR3 length equals 14 residues. The V and J ends lost 6 bases and 1 base, in that order; junction bases with no gene match: 2. CDR3 nucleotide sequence: TGTGCCAGCAGACGGGACAGGGGTAACTATGGCTACACCTTC. Residues: CASRRDRGNYGYTF.

The V and J genes are TRBV7-3 and TRBJ2-2, with 8 bases that match TRBD1. J gave up 3 bases and V 2 bases, and 5 bases lay outside the gene matches. Germline values: CDR1 SGHTA, CDR2 FQGTGA. The CDR3 has 16 amino acids. As DNA, the CDR3 is TGTGCCAGCAGCTTAGAAGGGACAGGACACACCGGGGAGCTGTTTTTT. This gives the protein CASSLEGTGHTGELFF.

The rearrangement uses TRBV11-2 and TRBJ2-3; no reliable D call. V lost 1 base and J 7 bases, leaving 6 bases between the germline ends. The CDR3 sequence is 12 residues long. Germline CDR1 SGHAT, CDR2 FQNNGV. CDR3 in amino acids: CASSLGAYTQYF. The DNA for the CDR3 is TGTGCCAGCAGCTTAGGGGCTTATACGCAGTATTTT.

J is TRBJ2-7 and V is TRBV28, with D maybe TRBD1 (6 bases). V shed 5 bases and J shed 0 bases, with 14 bases lying between them. The CDR3 totals 15 residues. Germline V gene data show CDR1 as MDHEN and CDR2 as SYDVKM. CDR3 sequence: CASSPRTASSYEQYF. DNA of the CDR3: TGTGCCAGCAGTCCCCGGACAGCTTCCTCCTACGAGCAGTACTTC.

The chain joins TRBV28 to TRBJ2-3, with TRBD2 identical over 9 bases. The CDR3 length is 17 residues. Germline trimming cut 4 bases from V and 2 bases from J; bases unmatched to any gene: 10. The germline V gene encodes CDR1 MDHEN and CDR2 SYDVKM. The CDR3 sequence: CASSSGTSGLPTDTQYF. CDR3 nucleotides: TGTGCCAGCAGTTCCGGTACTAGCGGGCTCCCCACAGATACGCAGTATTTT.

The chain couples TRBV5-4 to TRBJ2-2; 9 nucleotides align to TRBD2. Germline V gene sequence: CDR1 SGHNT, CDR2 YYREEE (reference sequence). CDR3 size: 17 residues. The V gene end was trimmed by 4 bases and the J gene end by 4 bases; junction bases not matched to a gene: 11. The CDR3 reads CASSRRAGGPSTGELFF. The CDR3 DNA follows: TGTGCCAGCAGCCGAAGGGCGGGAGGGCCCTCCACCGGGGAGCTGTTTTTT.

This clone was observed a handful of times. This chain connects TRBV5-1 to TRBJ1-3, with a possible D match to TRBD1 (6 bases). Germline V gives CDR1 SGHRS, CDR2 YFSETQ. This CDR3 comprises 16 residues. V was clipped by 0 bases and J by 1 base, with 11 bases between them. The CDR3 DNA follows: TGCGCCAGCAGCTTGGCGGGGGGCGCTTCTGGAAACACCATATATTTT. This codes for CASSLAGGASGNTIYF.

V and J are TRBV4-2 and TRBJ2-1, with 9 bases lining up with TRBD1. Trimming took 3 bases from V and 4 from J; bases not matched to a gene: 1. There are 14 residues in the CDR3. Germline lookup yields CDR1 LGHNA and CDR2 YNFKEQ. CDR3 in DNA: TGTGCCAGCAGCCAGGGGACAGGGTACAATGAGCAGTTCTTC. This translates into CASSQGTGYNEQFF.

V is TRBV28 and J is TRBJ1-1, with TRBD1 as a possible D gene (6 bases). This CDR3 region has 15 residues. Germline V gene data show CDR1 as MDHEN and CDR2 as SYDVKM. V shed 7 bases and J shed 0 bases, with 15 bases lying between them. Here the CDR3 reads CASKISDRMNTEAFF. The CDR3 region has the DNA TGTGCCAGCAAGATTTCAGACAGGATGAACACTGAAGCTTTCTTT. Variable domain in full (rest from reference TRBV28 and TRBJ1-1): DVKVTQSSRYLVKRTGEKVFLECVQDMDHENMFWYRQDPGLGLRLIYFSYDVKMKEKGDIPEGYSVSREKKERFSLILESASTNQTSMYLCASKISDRMNTEAFFGQGTRLTVV.

This chain links TRBV7-9 with TRBJ1-4, with D unclear. The CDR3 totals 14 residues. Per germline, CDR1 SEHNR and CDR2 FQNEAQ (reference sequence). V was cut by 5 bases and J by 0 bases, with 7 bases left in between. CDR3 bases: TGTGCCAGCAGCAACAGAGCAACTAATGAAAAACTGTTTTTT. It yields the protein CASSNRATNEKLFF. Based on the CDR3 plus reference TRBV7-9 and TRBJ1-4, the full variable domain is DTGVSQNPRHKITKRGQNVTFRCDPISEHNRLYWYRQTLGQGPEFLTYFQNEAQLEKSRLLSDRFSAERPKGSFSTLEIQRTEQGDSAMYLCASSNRATNEKLFFGSGTQLSVL.

The chain is built from TRBV28 and TRBJ2-7, with D perhaps matching TRBD1 (6 bases). CDR1 is MDHEN, CDR2 SYDVKM, per germline. With 1 base removed from V and 0 bases from J, the gap between germline ends came to 16 bases. This CDR3 region has 17 residues. The DNA for the CDR3 is TGTGCCAGCAGTTTATCAACAGGGTGGCGGAGCTCCTACGAGCAGTACTTC. Its protein is CASSLSTGWRSSYEQYF.

The chain uses TRBV5-1 and TRBJ2-1; 8 bases map to TRBD1. With 0 bases clipped from V and 7 bases from J, the junction kept 3 bases outside the gene matches. CDR1 is SGHRS, CDR2 YFSETQ, per germline. The CDR3 is 14 residues long. DNA for the CDR3: TGCGCCAGCAGCTTGGGACAGGGGTCGAATGAGCAGTTCTTC. Translation: CASSLGQGSNEQFF.

For the CDR3, the DNA is TGTGCCAGCAGCCAAGGCTTAACCGGGACTAGCGGGAAGGGTGAGCAGTTCTTC. This sequence encodes CASSQGLTGTSGKGEQFF. J is TRBJ2-1 and V is TRBV3-1 (or the pseudogene TRBV3-2); 13 bases line up with TRBD2. Germline CDR1 reads LGHDT; CDR2 reads YNNKEL (reference sequence). With 1 base clipped from V and 9 bases from J, the junction kept 12 bases outside the gene matches. The CDR3 covers 18 residues.

This chain links TRBV11-2 with TRBJ1-6; 9 bases are shared with TRBD1. The V and J ends lost 2 bases and 7 bases, in that order; junction bases with no gene match: 3. The CDR3 sequence is 15 residues long. Germline CDR1 and CDR2: SGHAT and FQNNGV. CDR3 sequence: CASSLRTGANSPLHF. The CDR3 DNA reads TGTGCCAGCAGCTTAAGGACAGGGGCCAATTCACCCCTCCACTTT.

V and J are TRBV29-1 and TRBJ1-4, with TRBD1 as a possible D gene (5 bases). Germline V gene data show CDR1 as SQVTM and CDR2 as ANQGSEA. The length of the CDR3 is 15 residues. The V end was cut by 7 bases, the J end by 1 base, with 16 bases between. The CDR3 reads CSAHGGIGTNEKLFF. DNA for the CDR3: TGCAGCGCCCACGGGGGGATCGGAACTAATGAAAAACTGTTTTTT. The full variable domain, with the rest looked up from reference TRBV29-1 and TRBJ1-4, is SAVISQKPSRDICQRGTSLTIQCQVDSQVTMMFWYRQQPGQSLTLIATANQGSEATYESGFVIDKFPISRPNLTFSTLTVSNMSPEDSSIYLCSAHGGIGTNEKLFFGSGTQLSVL.

The chain joins TRBV20-1 to TRBJ2-4; no definite D call. Germline loops: CDR1 DFQATT, CDR2 SNEGSKA (reference sequence). V was trimmed by 1 base and J by 9 bases, leaving 4 bases between them. The CDR3 runs to 10 residues. The CDR3 sequence is CSARAVIQYF. The CDR3, as DNA: TGCAGTGCTAGAGCTGTCATTCAGTACTTC.

The count of this clone is one. The DNA for the CDR3 is TGTGCCAGCAGCCCCGGGGGGGAGGCCGGGTACAATGAGCAGTTCTTC. This gives the protein CASSPGGEAGYNEQFF. The chain uses TRBV7-3 and TRBJ2-1, with 8 bases aligning to TRBD2. Per germline, CDR1 SGHTA and CDR2 FQGTGA. J was trimmed by 4 bases and V by 5 bases; bases with no gene match: 10. The CDR3 loop spans 16 amino acids.

The chain carries TRBV9 and TRBJ2-3; TRBD2 matches 7 bases. CDR3 length: 16 amino acids. With V trimmed by 0 bases and J by 4 bases, 8 bases remained unmatched. From germline, CDR1 is SGDLS and CDR2 YYNGEE. CDR3 loop: CASSVGVGEGADTQYF. The CDR3 nucleotides are TGTGCCAGCAGCGTAGGGGTCGGGGAGGGAGCAGATACGCAGTATTTT.

The J gene is TRBJ2-1, the V gene TRBV27, with 8 bases identical to TRBD1. V shed 4 bases and J 4 bases; nucleotides not matched to a gene: 3. The CDR3 has 14 amino acids. Germline CDR1 reads MNHEY; CDR2 reads SMNVEV (reference sequence). Written as DNA, the CDR3 is TGTGCCAGCAGTTACGGACAGGGTTACAATGAGCAGTTCTTC. It specifies CASSYGQGYNEQFF.

The gene calls are TRBV6-5 and TRBJ1-5, with D perhaps TRBD1 (6 bases). The length of the CDR3 is 15 residues. Trimming took 7 bases from V and 0 from J, leaving 13 bases between them. CDR1 MNHEY and CDR2 SVGAGI come from the germline V gene. The CDR3 is CASIAGVSSNQPQHF. The CDR3 DNA reads as TGTGCCAGCATAGCAGGGGTTAGTAGCAATCAGCCCCAGCATTTT.

The V gene is TRBV9, the J gene TRBJ2-1, with 10 bases fitting TRBD2. The CDR3 is 17 amino acids. Per germline, CDR1 SGDLS and CDR2 YYNGEE. Germline trimming cut 0 bases from V and 10 bases from J; bases unmatched to any gene: 13. This CDR3 is CASSVEGLAMGGAEQFF. CDR3 in DNA: TGTGCCAGCAGCGTAGAGGGACTAGCGATGGGAGGGGCCGAGCAGTTCTTC.

This clone was observed once. CDR3 coding DNA: TGTGCCAGCAGCCCCCGGGCGGCGGGCTATGGCTACACCTTC. Its translation is CASSPRAAGYGYTF. This chain links TRBV6-5 with TRBJ1-2; no definite D call. The germline CDR1 and CDR2 sequences are MNHEY and SVGAGI. V was pared by 6 bases and J by 4 bases, with 15 bases between. CDR3 length: 14 residues.

This clone was recorded a few times. J is TRBJ2-1 and V is TRBV7-3; the match to TRBD2 covers 8 bases. CDR3 length: 14 amino acids. Germline-derived CDR1 and CDR2 are SGHTA and FQGTGA. V lost 4 bases and J lost 10; bases outside the gene matches: 9. CDR3 loop: CASSSLGVAGEQFF. The DNA of the CDR3 is TGTGCCAGCAGCTCCCTGGGGGTAGCGGGAGAGCAGTTCTTC.

The J gene is TRBJ2-5, the V gene TRBV3-1 (or the pseudogene TRBV3-2); TRBD2 aligns across 9 bases. Germline values: CDR1 LGHDT, CDR2 YNNKEL (reference sequence). The CDR3 runs to 13 residues. J lost 4 bases, V lost 6 bases, and 3 bases had no gene match. The CDR3 loop is CASRLTSGETQYF. CDR3 sequence (DNA): TGTGCCAGCAGGCTGACTAGCGGAGAGACCCAGTACTTC.

On this clone: One junction end does not reproduce the germline sequence, and a read error may be involved. The V call is TRBV28, the J call TRBJ1-2; D is perhaps TRBD1 (6 bases). In germline, CDR1 is MDHEN, CDR2 SYDVKM. This CDR3 is 13 amino acids long. The CDR3 region has the DNA TGTGCCAGCAGGACCGCAGAGGGGGGGTGGTATTTCTTC. This translates into CASRTAEGGWYFF.

V gene TRBV5-1 combines with J gene TRBJ2-1; D remains ambiguous. The germline V gene encodes CDR1 SGHRS and CDR2 YFSETQ. The V end lost 0 bases, the J end lost 8 bases, and 15 bases lay between the germline ends. CDR3 length: 15 amino acids. For the CDR3, the DNA is TGCGCCAGCAGCTTGGATGACTCCAAACCCTATGAGCAGTTCTTC. Amino acids: CASSLDDSKPYEQFF.

J is TRBJ2-2 and V is TRBV7-3, with D possibly being TRBD1 (6 bases). Trimming left V 5 bases short and J 3 bases short, with 13 bases between. The CDR3 sequence is 15 residues long. In germline, CDR1 is SGHTA, CDR2 FQGTGA. In DNA form, the CDR3 reads TGTGCCAGCAGCCCAACGGACAGTCACACCGGGGAGCTGTTTTTT. Translation: CASSPTDSHTGELFF. Full variable domain (outside the CDR3, taken from reference TRBV7-3 and TRBJ2-2): GAGVSQTPSNKVTEKGKYVELRCDPISGHTALYWYRQSLGQGPEFLIYFQGTGAADDSGLPNDRFFAVRPEGSVSTLKIQRTERGDSAVYLCASSPTDSHTGELFFGEGSRLTVL.

CDR3 nucleotide sequence: TGCGCCACGGGACAGGCGGGAGGAAACACCATATATTTT. Translated: CATGQAGGNTIYF. The J gene is TRBJ1-3, the V gene TRBV10-2; 8 bases match TRBD1. Germline CDR1 is WSHSY and CDR2 is SAAADI. The CDR3 runs to 13 residues. Trimming took 10 bases from V and 4 from J; bases not matched to a gene: 6.